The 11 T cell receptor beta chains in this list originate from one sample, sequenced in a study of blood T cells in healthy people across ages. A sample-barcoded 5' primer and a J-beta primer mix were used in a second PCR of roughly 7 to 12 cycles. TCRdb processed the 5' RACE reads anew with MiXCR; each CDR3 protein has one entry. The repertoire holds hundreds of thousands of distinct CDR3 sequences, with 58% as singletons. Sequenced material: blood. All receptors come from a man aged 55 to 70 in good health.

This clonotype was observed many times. DNA for the CDR3: TGCAGTGCTAGCCTAGCGAGTCCAGGTTTGACGCAGTATTTT. It encodes CSASLASPGLTQYF. The V and J genes are TRBV20-1 and TRBJ2-3, with a weak D call TRBD2 (6 bases). Germline V CDR1 and CDR2: DFQATT, SNEGSKA (reference sequence). CDR3 length equals 14 residues. V lost 3 bases to trimming and J lost 9 bases, with 19 bases between them.

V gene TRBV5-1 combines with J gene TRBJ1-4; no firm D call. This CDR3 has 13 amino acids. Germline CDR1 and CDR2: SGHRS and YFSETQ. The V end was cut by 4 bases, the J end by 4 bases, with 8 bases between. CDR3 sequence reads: CASSQALNEKLFF. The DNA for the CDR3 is TGCGCCAGCAGCCAGGCACTTAATGAAAAACTGTTTTTT.

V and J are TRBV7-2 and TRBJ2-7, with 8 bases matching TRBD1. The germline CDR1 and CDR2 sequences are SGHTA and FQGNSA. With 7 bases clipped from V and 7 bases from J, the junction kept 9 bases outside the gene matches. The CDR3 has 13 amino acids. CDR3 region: CASTRQGWNEQYF. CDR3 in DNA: TGTGCCAGCACCCGACAGGGGTGGAATGAGCAGTACTTC.

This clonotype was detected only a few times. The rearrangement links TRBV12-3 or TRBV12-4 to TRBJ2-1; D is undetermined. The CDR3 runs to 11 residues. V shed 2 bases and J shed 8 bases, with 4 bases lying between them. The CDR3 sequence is CASSLRYEQFF. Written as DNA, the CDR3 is TGTGCCAGCAGTTTAAGGTATGAGCAGTTCTTC.

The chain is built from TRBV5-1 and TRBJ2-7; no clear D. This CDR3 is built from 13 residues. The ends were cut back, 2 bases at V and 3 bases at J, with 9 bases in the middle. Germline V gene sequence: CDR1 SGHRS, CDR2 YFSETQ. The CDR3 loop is CASSFDPDYEQYF. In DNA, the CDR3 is TGCGCCAGCAGCTTCGACCCGGACTACGAGCAGTACTTC.

CDR3 amino acids: CSAKRRGGPTNEQFF. The CDR3 nucleotides are TGCAGTGCTAAAAGGCGGGGGGGTCCTACTAATGAGCAGTTCTTC. The V gene is TRBV20-1, the J gene TRBJ2-1; TRBD2 matches at 9 bases. CDR3 size: 15 residues. The junction had 11 bases not matched to a gene; V was cut back by 4 bases and J by 7 bases. Germline CDR1 reads DFQATT; CDR2 reads SNEGSKA (reference sequence).

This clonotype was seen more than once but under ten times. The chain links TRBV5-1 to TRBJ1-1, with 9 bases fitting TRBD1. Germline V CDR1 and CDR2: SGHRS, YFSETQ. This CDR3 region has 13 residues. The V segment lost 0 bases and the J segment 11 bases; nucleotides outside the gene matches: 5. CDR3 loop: CASSLGQGEAAFF. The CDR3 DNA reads TGCGCCAGCAGCTTGGGACAGGGGGAGGCGGCTTTCTTT.

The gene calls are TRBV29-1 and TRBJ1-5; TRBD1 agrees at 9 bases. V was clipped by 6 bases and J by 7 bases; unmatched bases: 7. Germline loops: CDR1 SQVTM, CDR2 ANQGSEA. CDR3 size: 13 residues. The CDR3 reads CSVGQGGGQPQHF. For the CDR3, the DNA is TGCAGCGTGGGACAGGGCGGCGGGCAGCCCCAGCATTTT.

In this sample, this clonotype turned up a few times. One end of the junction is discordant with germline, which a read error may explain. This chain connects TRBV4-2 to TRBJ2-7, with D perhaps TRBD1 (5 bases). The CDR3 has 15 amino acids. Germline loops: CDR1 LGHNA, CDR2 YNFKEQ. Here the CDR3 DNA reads TGTGCCAGCAGCCAAGAATTCCAGGGCTCCCACGAGCAGTACTTC. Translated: CASSQEFQGSHEQYF.

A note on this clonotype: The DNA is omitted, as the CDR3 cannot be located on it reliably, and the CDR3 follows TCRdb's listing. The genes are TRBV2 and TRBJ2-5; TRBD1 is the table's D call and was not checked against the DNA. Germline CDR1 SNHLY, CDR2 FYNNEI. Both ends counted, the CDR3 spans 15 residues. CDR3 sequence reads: CASSFGPGAQETQYF.

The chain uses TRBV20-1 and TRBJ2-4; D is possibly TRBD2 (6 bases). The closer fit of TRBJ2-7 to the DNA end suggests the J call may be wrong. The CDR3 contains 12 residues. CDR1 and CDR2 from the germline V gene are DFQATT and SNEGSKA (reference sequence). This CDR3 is CSARGTGYEQYF. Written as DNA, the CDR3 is TGCAGTGCTCGCGGGACGGGCTACGAGCAGTACTTC.